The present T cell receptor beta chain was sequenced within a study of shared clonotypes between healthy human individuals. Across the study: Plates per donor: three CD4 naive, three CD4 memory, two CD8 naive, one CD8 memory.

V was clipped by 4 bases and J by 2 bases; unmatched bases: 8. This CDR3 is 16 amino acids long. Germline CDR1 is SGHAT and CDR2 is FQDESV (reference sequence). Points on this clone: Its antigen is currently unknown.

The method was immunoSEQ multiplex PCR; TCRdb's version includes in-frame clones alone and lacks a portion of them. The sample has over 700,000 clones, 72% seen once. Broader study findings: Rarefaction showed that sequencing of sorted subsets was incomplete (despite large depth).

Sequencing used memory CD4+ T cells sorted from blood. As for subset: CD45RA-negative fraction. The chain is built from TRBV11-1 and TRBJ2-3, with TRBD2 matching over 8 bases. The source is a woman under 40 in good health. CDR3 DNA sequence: TGTGCCAGCAGCTCCAGGATAGCGGGGAACACAGATACGCAGTATTTT. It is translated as CASSSRIAGNTDTQYF.